The clone carrying this T cell receptor (beta chain) has a single count. Its antigen is currently unknown. PCR employed 60 Vbeta and 13 Jbeta primers. Sequencing used immunoSEQ multiplex PCR; TCRdb keeps in-frame clones, though not all of them. The sample carries roughly 100,000 clones, about four fifths recorded once. These data are taken from a study of cytomegalovirus exposure and HLA in healthy donors. Across the study: Findings of an earlier analysis included about 120 million unique TCR beta sequences from some 180 million T cells.

The CDR3 is 17 residues long. Germline loops: CDR1 SGDLS, CDR2 YYNGEE. V shed 4 bases and J shed 3 bases, with 17 bases lying between them. Study-level points and caveats: CMV antigen specificity of a few CMV-associated chains was confirmed in vitro. In a later analysis, several top co-occurrence clusters appeared linked to parvovirus B19, influenza, CMV and Epstein-Barr virus. Productive status was seen about 90% or about 30% of the time for most TCR beta V segments in an earlier analysis.

This TCR was sampled from a woman in her 50s in good health and CMV-seropositive. Sequenced: PBMCs. The genes are TRBV9 and TRBJ1-6, with a possible D match to TRBD1 (5 bases). The CDR3 loop reads CASSPRGGTNYNSPLHF. The CDR3, as DNA: TGTGCCAGCAGCCCTCGGGGCGGGACTAACTATAATTCACCCCTCCACTTT.